The 21 T cell receptor beta chains below come from one sample, sequenced in a study of T cells after yellow fever vaccination. Using its own MiXCR run on the 5' RACE reads, TCRdb lists one record per CDR3 protein. In the table there are approximately 350,000 distinct CDR3 sequences, around a tenth of which are singletons. The sample was PBMCs, taken on the day of the first yellow fever vaccination. These receptor sequences come from a man aged 18 to 30 who received the YFV17D yellow fever vaccine.

This clonotype was detected only a few times. The chain couples TRBV9 to TRBJ2-5; the match to TRBD2 covers 10 bases. Germline loops: CDR1 SGDLS, CDR2 YYNGEE. V shed 0 bases, J shed 2 bases, and the junction held 4 bases outside the gene matches. The CDR3 totals 16 residues. The CDR3 here is CASSVGWTSGQETQYF. For the CDR3, the DNA is TGTGCCAGCAGCGTAGGGTGGACTAGCGGACAAGAGACCCAGTACTTC.

The J gene is TRBJ1-5, the V gene TRBV18; no definite D call. Between the trimmed V and J ends, which lost 1 base and 0 bases, there was a span of 19 bases. Germline lookup yields CDR1 KGHSH and CDR2 LQKENI. This CDR3 has 19 residues. The DNA for the CDR3 is TGTGCCAGCTCACCACTTGTCGCGACACACCAAAATAGCAATCAGCCCCAGCATTTT. Protein sequence: CASSPLVATHQNSNQPQHF.

This sequence joins TRBV6-5 and TRBJ2-7; no reliable D call. This CDR3 region has 15 residues. The germline V gene encodes CDR1 MNHEY and CDR2 SVGAGI. V lost 0 bases and J lost 3, with 12 bases in between. CDR3 sequence: CASSYSSGNGYEQYV. In DNA form, the CDR3 reads TGTGCCAGCAGTTACTCTTCGGGTAACGGCTACGAGCAGTACGTC.

The V and J genes are TRBV9 and TRBJ1-3; 9 positions match TRBD1. CDR3 size: 14 residues. With 3 bases clipped from V and 8 bases from J, the junction kept 6 bases outside the gene matches. From germline, CDR1 is SGDLS and CDR2 YYNGEE. CDR3 amino acids: CASSAYRGPDTIYF. CDR3 sequence (DNA): TGTGCCAGCAGCGCATACAGGGGGCCAGACACCATATATTTT.

The chain couples TRBV5-1 to TRBJ2-4, with 8 positions matching TRBD1. The CDR3 is 15 amino acids. V was pared by 1 base and J by 5 bases, with 5 bases of the junction left unmatched. Germline V gene data show CDR1 as SGHRS and CDR2 as YFSETQ. CDR3 DNA: TGCGCCAGCAGCTTGACAGGGGGTCCCGAAAACATTCAGTACTTC. This gives the protein CASSLTGGPENIQYF.

This clonotype was detected a few times. The CDR3 DNA reads as TGTGCCAGTAGTATAGAGACAGGGCTACGGACTGAAGCTTTCTTT. This translates into CASSIETGLRTEAFF. The chain combines TRBV19 with TRBJ1-1; the match to TRBD1 covers 7 bases. V trimming: 0 bases; J trimming: 5 bases; junction bases outside the gene matches: 6. The germline V gene encodes CDR1 LNHDA and CDR2 SQIVND (reference sequence). The length of the CDR3 is 15 residues.

This clonotype was seen repeatedly, ten times or more. The genes are TRBV6-4 and TRBJ2-2, with 10 positions matching TRBD1. The CDR3 is 14 amino acids. CDR1 is MRHNA, CDR2 SNTAGT, per germline. The V gene end was trimmed by 2 bases and the J gene end by 6 bases; junction bases not matched to a gene: 0. The CDR3 sequence: CASSDGQGAGELFF. DNA of the CDR3: TGTGCCAGCAGTGACGGACAGGGGGCCGGGGAGCTGTTTTTT.

This chain connects TRBV5-1 to TRBJ2-3; 7 bases match TRBD1. Trimming took 8 bases from V and 3 from J; bases not matched to a gene: 9. Germline loops: CDR1 SGHRS, CDR2 YFSETQ. There are 14 residues in the CDR3. This chain's CDR3 is CASNPGQKTDTQYF. CDR3 sequence (DNA): TGCGCCAGTAATCCGGGACAGAAGACAGATACGCAGTATTTT.

This clonotype came up a few times. The J gene is TRBJ2-5, the V gene TRBV29-1; no clear D gene. CDR1 and CDR2 from the germline V gene are SQVTM and ANQGSEA. The CDR3 has 12 amino acids. V gave up 6 bases and J gave up 1 base, with 9 bases separating them. Written as DNA, the CDR3 is TGCAGCGTCGCTGTTTCCCAAGAGACCCAGTACTTC. Amino acid sequence: CSVAVSQETQYF.

The chain uses TRBV5-6 and TRBJ1-5; a weak D match, TRBD1 (5 bases). In germline, CDR1 is SGHDT, CDR2 YYEEEE. The CDR3 length is 12 residues. V was trimmed by 4 bases and J by 6 bases, leaving 8 bases between them. The CDR3 region is CASSGTGQPQHF. CDR3 DNA sequence: TGTGCCAGCAGCGGGACCGGTCAGCCCCAGCATTTT.

Only a few counts were recorded for this clonotype. The rearrangement uses TRBV10-2 and TRBJ2-3, with 8 positions matching TRBD2. The V segment lost 7 bases and the J segment 4 bases; nucleotides outside the gene matches: 4. The CDR3 runs to 13 residues. Germline V CDR1 and CDR2: WSHSY, SAAADI. The CDR3 protein is CASKAGEPDTQYF. The CDR3, as DNA: TGCGCCAGCAAAGCGGGGGAACCAGATACGCAGTATTTT.

This clonotype came up a few times. The chain carries TRBV27 and TRBJ2-7, with D perhaps matching TRBD2 (5 bases). Germline V CDR1 and CDR2: MNHEY, SMNVEV (reference sequence). The CDR3 covers 13 residues. Trimming cost V 5 bases and J 4 bases, with 12 bases left between them. The CDR3 loop is CASSLRPGYEQYF. In DNA form, the CDR3 reads TGTGCCAGCAGTCTACGACCGGGGTACGAGCAGTACTTC.

V is TRBV6-2 or TRBV6-3 and J is TRBJ2-4; the D call may be TRBD1 or TRBD2 (6 bases each). The CDR3 sequence is 15 residues long. V lost 6 bases and J lost 6, with 18 bases in between. Germline V gives CDR1 MNHEY, CDR2 SVGEGT. CDR3 sequence (DNA): TGTGCCAGCAGAAACACAGGGAATAGCGGAAACATTCAGTACTTC. Translated, it gives CASRNTGNSGNIQYF.

This chain joins TRBV6-2 or TRBV6-3 and TRBJ2-1; D may be TRBD2 (6 bases). Trimming removed 4 bases from V and 5 bases from J, with 15 bases in between. This CDR3 comprises 15 residues. Germline CDR1 and CDR2: MNHEY and SVGEGT. The CDR3 DNA is TGTGCCAGCAGTTCGTATAGGGACTCAAACAATGAGCAGTTCTTC. It yields the protein CASSSYRDSNNEQFF.

This clonotype was seen a handful of times. V and J are TRBV20-1 and TRBJ2-3; 7 bases are shared with TRBD1. With V trimmed by 2 bases and J by 4 bases, 3 bases remained unmatched. CDR3 length: 13 amino acids. Germline CDR1 DFQATT, CDR2 SNEGSKA (reference sequence). CDR3 DNA: TGCAGTGCTAGATTGCAGGGGGCAGATACGCAGTATTTT. Its protein product is CSARLQGADTQYF.

J is TRBJ2-2 and V is TRBV30, with 7 bases that match TRBD1. CDR3 length: 16 amino acids. V lost 2 bases and J lost 2; bases outside the gene matches: 8. The germline V gene encodes CDR1 GTSNPN and CDR2 SVGIG (reference sequence). DNA for the CDR3: TGTGCCTGGAGTAGAAGGGGGCGGATAAACACCGGGGAGCTGTTTTTT. This gives the protein CAWSRRGRINTGELFF.

V and J are TRBV4-1 and TRBJ2-1; D may correspond to TRBD1 or TRBD2 (5 bases each). The CDR3 sequence is 14 residues long. Germline V gene data show CDR1 as MGHRA and CDR2 as YSYEKL. V lost 3 bases to trimming and J lost 5 bases, with 11 bases between them. CDR3 DNA sequence: TGCGCCAGCAGCCACAGGGACGGGGACAATGAGCAGTTCTTC. Protein: CASSHRDGDNEQFF.

Only a few counts were recorded for this clonotype. The chain uses TRBV4-1 and TRBJ1-3; D possibly corresponds to TRBD1 (5 bases). Trimming stripped 2 bases from V and 5 bases from J, with 13 bases between. Looked up from germline, CDR1 is MGHRA and CDR2 is YSYEKL. This CDR3 region has 15 residues. The CDR3 sequence: CASSQRTLRRNTIYF. CDR3 DNA sequence: TGCGCCAGCAGCCAAAGGACACTCCGACGAAACACCATATATTTT.

This clonotype has just a few counts. This sequence joins TRBV29-1 and TRBJ1-1, with D possibly TRBD1 on 5 matching bases. Trimming pared 6 bases from V and 3 bases from J, leaving 17 bases between. This CDR3 has 14 residues. CDR1 is SQVTM and CDR2 is ANQGSEA in the germline V gene. The CDR3 nucleotides read TGCAGCGTGAAGTCAGGGCAAGGATACACTGAAGCTTTCTTT. Translated: CSVKSGQGYTEAFF.

The V gene is TRBV25-1, the J gene TRBJ2-7; 9 positions agree with TRBD1. There are 14 residues in the CDR3. Unmatched junction bases numbered 5, after V lost 5 bases and J lost 3 bases. Germline loops: CDR1 MGHDK, CDR2 SYGVNS. DNA for the CDR3: TGTGCCAGCAGTTTCGGACAGGGGATCTACGAGCAGTACTTC. Translation gives CASSFGQGIYEQYF.

V is TRBV15 and J is TRBJ2-4; D is ambiguous. Germline CDR1 reads LNHNV; CDR2 reads YYDKDF (reference sequence). Trimming removed 0 bases from V and 10 bases from J, with 7 bases in between. The CDR3 covers 12 residues. The CDR3 sequence: CATSRDSGIQYF. For the CDR3, the DNA is TGTGCCACCAGCAGAGATAGTGGGATTCAGTACTTC.